A single T cell receptor beta chain is shown here with its context. Busulfan-fludarabine conditioning, marrow transplant, and cyclophosphamide on days +3 and +4 were administered. Profiled with immunoSEQ multiplex PCR; TCRdb holds only in-frame clones, not every one. Of 30,000 to 45,000 clones listed, around four fifths are singletons. The record originates from a study of T cells after posttransplantation cyclophosphamide. The ends were cut back, 5 bases at V and 2 bases at J, with 24 bases in the middle. The germline V gene has CDR1 SEHNR and CDR2 FQNEAQ (reference sequence). This CDR3 contains 18 residues.

This chain joins TRBV7-9 and TRBJ1-2; tentatively, D is TRBD1 (6 bases). The receptor was isolated from a female patient aged 40-50 years who received an allogeneic stem cell transplant from a related donor, was CMV-positive, and had no GVHD. Some T cells may trace back to the graft donor. Sample: CD4+ T cells sorted from blood, taken 1,700 to 2,000 days after a stem cell transplant with posttransplant cyclophosphamide. The CDR3 spells CASSPGTPRSFRNYGYTF. For the CDR3, the DNA is TGTGCCAGCAGCCCCGGGACACCCCGAAGTTTCCGAAACTATGGCTACACCTTC.